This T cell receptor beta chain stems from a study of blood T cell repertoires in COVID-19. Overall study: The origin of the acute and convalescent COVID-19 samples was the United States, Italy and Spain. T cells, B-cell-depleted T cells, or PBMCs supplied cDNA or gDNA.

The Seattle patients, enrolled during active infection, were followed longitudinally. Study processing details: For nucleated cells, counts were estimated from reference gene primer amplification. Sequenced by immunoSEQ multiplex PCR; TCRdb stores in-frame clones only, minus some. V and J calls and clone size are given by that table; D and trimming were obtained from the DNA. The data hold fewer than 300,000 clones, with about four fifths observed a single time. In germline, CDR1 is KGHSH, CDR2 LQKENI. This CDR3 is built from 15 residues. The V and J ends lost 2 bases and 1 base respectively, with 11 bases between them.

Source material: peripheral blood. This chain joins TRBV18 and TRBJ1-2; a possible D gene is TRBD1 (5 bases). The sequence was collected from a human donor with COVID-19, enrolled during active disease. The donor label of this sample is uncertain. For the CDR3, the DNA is TGTGCCAGCTCACCAGAGACAGCCGTTAACTATGGCTACACCTTC. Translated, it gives CASSPETAVNYGYTF.